One sample yielded the 24 T cell receptor beta chains listed below, sequenced in a study of T cell responses to AZD1222 COVID-19 vaccine. Some clones are missing from TCRdb's copy, which holds only in-frame ones; the method was immunoSEQ multiplex PCR. This sample yields 110,000 or so clones, of which 80% to 90% are seen a single time; roughly 4.4% belongs to the top ten. Material: peripheral blood, obtained 28 days after the second AZD1222 dose. These receptors were obtained from an adult who received the AZD1222 COVID-19 vaccine.

The sample holds a few counts of this clone. The V gene is TRBV4-1, the J gene TRBJ2-5, with TRBD2 identical over 11 bases. The CDR3 is 17 amino acids. Germline V lookup: CDR1 MGHRA, CDR2 YSYEKL. The V segment lost 5 bases and the J segment 2 bases; nucleotides outside the gene matches: 10. The CDR3 DNA reads TGCGCCAGCAGCGTTCAGCCGGGACTAGCGGTTCAAGAGACCCAGTACTTC. Its protein product is CASSVQPGLAVQETQYF.

The chain couples TRBV19 to TRBJ1-5; TRBD1 is a possible D gene (6 bases). CDR3 length: 15 residues. V was cut by 6 bases and J by 1 base, with 13 bases left in between. Germline lookup yields CDR1 LNHDA and CDR2 SQIVND (reference sequence). The CDR3 sequence: CASSPGHNSNQPQHF. CDR3 sequence (DNA): TGTGCCAGTAGCCCGGGACACAACAGCAATCAGCCCCAGCATTTT.

This chain links TRBV6-5 with TRBJ1-2; D not certain. CDR1 and CDR2 (germline): MNHEY, SVGAGI. The CDR3 runs to 13 residues. The V gene lost 7 bases and the J gene lost 2 bases, with 11 bases spanning the gap. CDR3 loop: CASTMGRNYGYTF. The CDR3 DNA is TGTGCCAGCACCATGGGTCGGAACTATGGCTACACCTTC.

In this sample, this clone turned up once. The V gene is TRBV4-1, the J gene TRBJ1-2; 9 nucleotides agree with TRBD1. This CDR3 spans 15 amino acids. Trimming took 4 bases from V and 6 from J; bases not matched to a gene: 9. CDR1 and CDR2 from the germline V gene are MGHRA and YSYEKL. The CDR3, as DNA: TGCGCCAGCAGCCGTAAACAGGGGGCGTTTCATGGCTACACCTTC. Protein sequence: CASSRKQGAFHGYTF.

This rearrangement joins TRBV19 to TRBJ1-5; 9 bases match TRBD1. The germline V gene has CDR1 LNHDA and CDR2 SQIVND (reference sequence). The V and J ends lost 5 bases and 4 bases, in that order; junction bases with no gene match: 6. The length of the CDR3 is 15 residues. DNA for the CDR3: TGTGCCAGTAGTCCCGGGACAGGGCATAATCAGCCCCAGCATTTT. Encoded protein: CASSPGTGHNQPQHF.

V usage is TRBV25-1 and J usage is TRBJ2-6, with unresolved D. Germline lookup yields CDR1 MGHDK and CDR2 SYGVNS. V dropped 6 bases and J dropped 4 bases, with 10 bases sitting between them. The CDR3 sequence is 14 residues long. The CDR3 loop reads CASSKESGANVLTF. In nucleotides, the CDR3 is TGTGCCAGCAGCAAGGAATCAGGGGCCAACGTCCTGACTTTC.

The chain recombines TRBV24-1 with TRBJ2-2; D tentatively reads TRBD1 or TRBD2 (5 bases each). With 0 bases removed from V and 2 bases from J, the gap between germline ends came to 18 bases. The CDR3 spans 19 residues. The germline CDR1 and CDR2 sequences are KGHDR and SFDVKD. The CDR3, as DNA: TGTGCCACCAGTGATTTGGAGAGGGGTTCTCGCCCAAACACCGGGGAGCTGTTTTTT. This codes for CATSDLERGSRPNTGELFF.

The genes are TRBV7-3 and TRBJ1-2, with 10 bases fitting TRBD1. Germline-derived CDR1 and CDR2 are SGHTA and FQGTGA. The CDR3 is 14 amino acids. V shed 5 bases and J 8 bases; nucleotides not matched to a gene: 8. In DNA form, the CDR3 reads TGTGCCAGCAGCCCCGACAGGGGGCATCAAGGCTACACCTTC. Its protein product is CASSPDRGHQGYTF.

The chain is built from TRBV6-2 or TRBV6-3 and TRBJ1-1; TRBD1 might be the D (5 bases). With 3 bases removed from V and 0 bases from J, the gap between germline ends came to 17 bases. The germline V gene has CDR1 MNHEY and CDR2 SVGEGT. The CDR3 has 17 residues. CDR3 nucleotides: TGTGCCAGCAGTTATGGGGGGAAGGGAGGCCTGAACACTGAAGCTTTCTTT. It encodes CASSYGGKGGLNTEAFF.

The chain is built from TRBV3-1 (or the pseudogene TRBV3-2) and TRBJ1-2, with a possible D match to TRBD1 (5 bases). Trimming pared 4 bases from V and 0 bases from J, leaving 18 bases between. From germline, CDR1 is LGHDT and CDR2 YNNKEL (reference sequence). The CDR3 has 17 residues. CDR3 amino acids: CASSRILGTPANYGYTF. For the CDR3, the DNA is TGTGCCAGCAGCCGCATTTTGGGGACGCCAGCTAACTATGGCTACACCTTC.

This chain joins TRBV30 and TRBJ1-3; D unclear. Per the germline V gene, CDR1 is GTSNPN and CDR2 is SVGIG (reference sequence). V lost 6 bases and J lost 4, with 7 bases in between. CDR3 size: 11 residues. The CDR3 protein is CACKPGNTIYF. For the CDR3, the DNA is TGTGCCTGTAAACCCGGAAACACCATATATTTT. Full variable domain (missing parts from reference TRBV30 and TRBJ1-3): SQTIHQWPATLVQPVGSPLSLECTVEGTSNPNLYWYRQAAGRGLQLLFYSVGIGQISSEVPQNLSASRPQDRQFILSSKKLLLSDSGFYLCACKPGNTIYFGEGSWLTVV.

The chain has TRBV6-5 and TRBJ1-4; 7 nucleotides match TRBD1. In germline, CDR1 is MNHEY, CDR2 SVGAGI. The CDR3 is 16 residues long. V was clipped by 1 base and J by 0 bases; unmatched bases: 2. The CDR3 sequence is CASSYFGQATNEKLFF. CDR3 DNA: TGTGCCAGCAGTTACTTCGGACAGGCAACTAATGAAAAACTGTTTTTT.

V usage is TRBV11-1 and J usage is TRBJ1-3, with 7 bases identical to TRBD1. The CDR3 runs to 14 residues. Per germline, CDR1 SGHAT and CDR2 FQDESV (reference sequence). The J segment lost 4 bases and the V segment lost 5 bases, leaving 5 bases of the junction unmatched. This CDR3 is CASSHRGEGNTIYF. CDR3 nucleotides: TGTGCCAGCAGCCACAGGGGAGAAGGAAACACCATATATTTT.

This chain joins TRBV18 and TRBJ1-3; D may be TRBD1 (6 bases). The germline CDR1 and CDR2 sequences are KGHSH and LQKENI. The CDR3 has 16 amino acids. V was shortened by 5 bases and J by 2 bases, with 16 bases between the two germline ends. The CDR3: CASSSEGVVTGNTIYF. The DNA for the CDR3 is TGTGCCAGCTCATCCGAGGGGGTAGTGACTGGAAACACCATATATTTT. The variable domain in full, completed from reference TRBV18 and TRBJ1-3, reads NAGVMQNPRHLVRRRGQEARLRCSPMKGHSHVYWYRQLPEEGLKFMVYLQKENIIDESGMPKERFSAEFPKEGPSILRIQQVVRGDSAAYFCASSSEGVVTGNTIYFGEGSWLTVV.

The chain links TRBV7-9 to TRBJ1-4; no clear D. The V gene's germline CDR1 is SEHNR and CDR2 FQNEAQ (reference sequence). The CDR3 extends over 15 amino acids. The V gene lost 5 bases and the J gene lost 8 bases, with 18 bases spanning the gap. The CDR3 region is CASSPQRGGYEKLFF. The DNA for the CDR3 is TGTGCCAGCAGCCCCCAGCGGGGAGGGTACGAAAAACTGTTTTTT.

This rearrangement joins TRBV30 to TRBJ1-5, with TRBD1 matching 7 bases. From germline, CDR1 is GTSNPN and CDR2 SVGIG (reference sequence). This CDR3 has 15 residues. V trimming: 2 bases; J trimming: 3 bases; junction bases outside the gene matches: 7. The CDR3 spells CAWSRPRGINQPQHF. Written as DNA, the CDR3 is TGTGCCTGGAGTCGCCCCAGGGGGATCAATCAGCCCCAGCATTTT.

To note about this clone: A read error is possible here, since a much larger clone lies one base away. The chain is built from TRBV18 and TRBJ1-6; a weak D match, TRBD1 (6 bases). The CDR3 is 14 residues long. CDR1 is KGHSH and CDR2 is LQKENI in the germline V gene. CDR3 amino acids: CTSSRDRLNSPLHF. The CDR3 DNA reads as TGTACCAGCTCGAGAGACAGGCTTAATTCACCCCTCCACTTT.

The V and J genes are TRBV7-3 and TRBJ1-6, with TRBD1 matching over 7 bases. CDR3 length: 14 amino acids. Germline values: CDR1 SGHTA, CDR2 FQGTGA. Trimming cost V 8 bases and J 7 bases; bases outside gene matches: 8. This CDR3 reads CASSSGTENSPLHF. DNA of the CDR3: TGTGCCAGCTCTTCCGGGACAGAGAATTCACCCCTCCACTTT.

This clone has just one count. The J gene is TRBJ1-3, the V gene TRBV14; D unclear. This CDR3 contains 15 residues. The V end was cut by 0 bases, the J end by 0 bases, with 6 bases between. The germline V gene encodes CDR1 SGHDN and CDR2 FVKESK. The CDR3 DNA is TGTGCCAGCAGCCAAGACAGTTTCTCTGGAAACACCATATATTTT. The encoded protein is CASSQDSFSGNTIYF.

This chain connects TRBV5-5 to TRBJ2-5; D possibly corresponds to TRBD1 (6 bases). The CDR3 sequence is 15 residues long. CDR1 is SGHKS and CDR2 is YYEKEE in the germline V gene (reference sequence). V shed 0 bases and J shed 7 bases, with 16 bases lying between them. The CDR3, as DNA: TGTGCCAGCAGCTTGGGACAGGCGTCATACGGGACCCAGTACTTC. The encoded protein is CASSLGQASYGTQYF.

The chain carries TRBV19 and TRBJ2-3, with 9 bases matching TRBD1. This CDR3 spans 16 amino acids. The V and J ends lost 3 bases and 1 base, in that order; junction bases with no gene match: 5. Germline loops: CDR1 LNHDA, CDR2 SQIVND (reference sequence). CDR3 DNA sequence: TGTGCCAGTAGTATTTGGACAGGGGTTCGCACAGATACGCAGTATTTT. Protein sequence: CASSIWTGVRTDTQYF.

This rearrangement joins TRBV27 to TRBJ1-1; D may be TRBD1 (5 bases). Trimming removed 5 bases at V and 4 bases at J, with 20 bases between. The CDR3 spans 16 residues. CDR1 is MNHEY and CDR2 is SMNVEV in the germline V gene (reference sequence). The CDR3 sequence is CASSGRLGGLGTEAFF. The CDR3 nucleotides are TGTGCCAGCAGTGGACGTCTTGGGGGTCTGGGCACTGAAGCTTTCTTT.

The CDR3 coding sequence is TGTGCCAGCAGCCGACTTGGACAGGAGAATGGCTACACCTTC. Its protein is CASSRLGQENGYTF. The J gene is TRBJ1-2, the V gene TRBV6-5; 7 positions match TRBD1. Germline loops: CDR1 MNHEY, CDR2 SVGAGI. The CDR3 covers 14 residues. Trimming took 6 bases from V and 6 from J; bases not matched to a gene: 10.

This clone came up once. V gene TRBV5-6 combines with J gene TRBJ1-1; 7 positions agree with TRBD1. The CDR3 length is 15 residues. Germline trimming cut 2 bases from V and 1 base from J; bases unmatched to any gene: 5. Germline assignment: CDR1 SGHDT and CDR2 YYEEEE. DNA of the CDR3: TGTGCCAGCAGCTTCTACAGGGGAGAGAACACTGAAGCTTTCTTT. Translation gives CASSFYRGENTEAFF.